What follows are 18 T cell receptor beta chains derived from one specimen sequenced in a study of response to subunit inactivated influenza vaccine listed by TCRdb under 2018. Library preparation used RT-PCR. Sequencing was performed on an Illumina HiSeq 2500. In TCRdb, the public reads were trimmed at Q25 with fastp and aligned with MiXCR, with productive beta chains retained. Rows merge per CDR3 protein into single entries with the most common DNA and genes. Recorded for this sample are roughly 190,000 distinct CDR3 sequences; 10% to 15% of them occurred a single time. The ten most abundant clones make up less than 30% of the sample. This sample was shared with a second study, whose subject was T cells expressing NK-cell markers. As described in the second report: 5'RACE template switching, by which a universal primer site and unique molecular identifiers were added, was used to make TCR beta cDNA libraries.

The sample consisted of CD8+ T cells sorted from PBMCs, taken about 13 days after vaccination. The receptors stem from a man aged 50-60 years who received an inactivated influenza vaccine. Donor details come from another sample of the same person, matched by shared clones.

This chain connects TRBV3-1 to TRBJ2-7; D is perhaps TRBD2 (5 bases). In germline, CDR1 is LGHDT, CDR2 YNNKEL (reference sequence). The CDR3 has 15 residues. The V and J ends lost 4 bases and 3 bases respectively, with 16 bases between them. This chain's CDR3 is CASSPQAVAIYEQYF. Here the CDR3 DNA reads TGTGCCAGCAGCCCTCAAGCGGTAGCGATCTACGAGCAGTACTTC.

The chain recombines TRBV4-2 with TRBJ2-1; D is unclear. Trimming left V 2 bases short and J 0 bases short, with 11 bases between. The germline CDR1 and CDR2 sequences are LGHNA and YNFKEQ. The CDR3 has 16 residues. The CDR3 DNA is TGTGCCAGCAGCCAACCGGAGATCAGCTCCTACAATGAGCAGTTCTTC. Translation: CASSQPEISSYNEQFF.

In its sample, this clonotype was seen a few times. The V call is TRBV7-2, the J call TRBJ2-1; TRBD2 agrees at 8 bases. Germline CDR1 is SGHTA and CDR2 is FQGNSA. J gave up 0 bases and V 5 bases, and 6 bases lay outside the gene matches. This CDR3 is built from 16 residues. The chain's CDR3 is CASSAGLANSYNEQFF. CDR3 DNA sequence: TGTGCCAGCAGCGCCGGACTAGCCAACTCCTACAATGAGCAGTTCTTC.

About this clonotype: A clone one base away is much larger, so this may be a read error. The J gene is TRBJ1-1, the V gene TRBV5-6; D remains ambiguous. CDR3 length: 12 residues. Germline V lookup: CDR1 SGHDT, CDR2 YYEEEE. The CDR3 bases are TGTCCCAGCAGCTGGGGAGACACTGAAGCTTTCTTT. This sequence encodes CPSSWGDTEAFF. Complete variable domain (other parts from reference TRBV5-6 and TRBJ1-1): DAGVTQSPTHLIKTRGQQVTLRCSPKSGHDTVSWYQQALGQGPQFIFQYYEEEERQRGNFPDRFSGHQFPNYSSELNVNALLLGDSALYLCPSSWGDTEAFFGQGTRLTVV.

Many counts were recorded for this clonotype. The rearrangement links TRBV3-1 to TRBJ2-7, with a possible D match to TRBD2 (5 bases). CDR3 size: 17 residues. The V gene lost 1 base and the J gene lost 0 bases, with 16 bases spanning the gap. Germline lookup yields CDR1 LGHDT and CDR2 YNNKEL (reference sequence). Here the CDR3 DNA reads TGTGCCAGCAGCCAAGGTGGGAGCCAGCGGTTCTCCTACGAGCAGTACTTC. Translation: CASSQGGSQRFSYEQYF.

This clonotype was seen a few times. The rearrangement uses TRBV4-2 and TRBJ2-1; 8 bases map to TRBD2. The CDR3 loop spans 16 amino acids. CDR1 is LGHNA, CDR2 YNFKEQ, per germline. V dropped 4 bases and J dropped 7; count of bases not matched to a gene: 12. The CDR3 is CASSRITGGASNEQFF. The CDR3 DNA sequence: TGTGCCAGCAGCCGGATTACGGGGGGGGCCAGTAATGAGCAGTTCTTC.

This clonotype has just a few counts. This sequence joins TRBV4-2 and TRBJ1-1; D might be TRBD1 (5 bases). V was shortened by 0 bases and J by 5 bases, with 13 bases between the two germline ends. Germline V gives CDR1 LGHNA, CDR2 YNFKEQ. The CDR3 totals 15 residues. Here the CDR3 DNA reads TGTGCCAGCAGCCAAGAAGGGGCTGCGATTACTGAAGCTTTCTTT. This sequence encodes CASSQEGAAITEAFF.

This clonotype was counted many times. The chain employs TRBV29-1 and TRBJ2-7; 7 bases agree with TRBD2. Germline CDR1 reads SQVTM; CDR2 reads ANQGSEA. The CDR3 spans 13 residues. J gave up 2 bases and V 4 bases, and 5 bases lay outside the gene matches. The CDR3 loop is CSVAAGETYEQYF. As DNA, the CDR3 is TGCAGCGTTGCTGCGGGAGAGACCTACGAGCAGTACTTC.

This chain links TRBV11-1 with TRBJ2-2; 7 nucleotides line up with TRBD1. The trim removed 0 bases at V and 0 bases at J, leaving 16 bases unmatched. In germline, CDR1 is SGHAT, CDR2 FQDESV (reference sequence). The CDR3 loop spans 21 amino acids. DNA for the CDR3: TGTGCCAGCAGCTTAGCCGATAGACAGGGATCAGGACCCCCGAACACCGGGGAGCTGTTTTTT. Translated: CASSLADRQGSGPPNTGELFF.

The chain carries TRBV4-2 and TRBJ2-5, with D possibly TRBD2 on 6 matching bases. Germline CDR1 is LGHNA and CDR2 is YNFKEQ. The ends were cut back, 0 bases at V and 5 bases at J, with 13 bases in the middle. CDR3 size: 15 residues. The CDR3 DNA is TGTGCCAGCAGCCAAGATTTCGGGGGTGGGGAGACCCAGTACTTC. Translating gives CASSQDFGGGETQYF.

A few counts support this clonotype. The J gene is TRBJ1-1, the V gene TRBV7-9, with D perhaps TRBD1 (6 bases). Per the germline V gene, CDR1 is SEHNR and CDR2 is FQNEAQ (reference sequence). The CDR3 runs to 14 residues. The V end was cut by 5 bases, the J end by 1 base, with 11 bases between. In DNA form, the CDR3 reads TGTGCCAGCAGCCCGAGGACAGAGAACACTGAAGCTTTCTTT. As protein: CASSPRTENTEAFF. Drawing the rest from reference TRBV7-9 and TRBJ1-1, the complete variable domain is DTGVSQNPRHKITKRGQNVTFRCDPISEHNRLYWYRQTLGQGPEFLTYFQNEAQLEKSRLLSDRFSAERPKGSFSTLEIQRTEQGDSAMYLCASSPRTENTEAFFGQGTRLTVV.

This clonotype has only a few counts. DNA for the CDR3: TGTGCCAGCAGCTACGGGATTACAGGTTACGAGCAGTACTTC. Amino acids: CASSYGITGYEQYF. This chain connects TRBV7-9 to TRBJ2-7; tentatively, D is TRBD1 or TRBD2 (5 bases each). The V and J ends lost 4 bases and 4 bases respectively, with 14 bases between them. This CDR3 has 14 amino acids. Germline assignment: CDR1 SEHNR and CDR2 FQNEAQ (reference sequence).

There are a few counts of this clonotype. V and J are TRBV5-6 and TRBJ2-7, with D uncertain. V dropped 4 bases and J dropped 0 bases, with 11 bases sitting between them. This CDR3 region has 14 residues. The germline CDR1 and CDR2 sequences are SGHDT and YYEEEE. The CDR3 sequence is CASSGGTTSYEQYF. In nucleotides, the CDR3 is TGTGCCAGCAGCGGCGGAACGACCTCCTACGAGCAGTACTTC.

This clonotype has only a few counts. The rearrangement uses TRBV27 and TRBJ2-6; D is possibly TRBD1 (6 bases). Trimming pared 6 bases from V and 3 bases from J, leaving 18 bases between. Germline assignment: CDR1 MNHEY and CDR2 SMNVEV (reference sequence). The CDR3 is 17 amino acids. The CDR3 DNA reads TGTGCCAGCAGCCCACCACACAGGGTTTTTGGGGCCAACGTCCTGACTTTC. This codes for CASSPPHRVFGANVLTF.

The chain couples TRBV4-2 to TRBJ1-6; D gene ambiguous. This CDR3 comprises 16 residues. Looked up from germline, CDR1 is LGHNA and CDR2 is YNFKEQ. V gave up 0 bases and J gave up 1 base, with 7 bases separating them. For the CDR3, the DNA is TGTGCCAGCAGCCAAGAGACCGGTTCCTATAATTCACCCCTCCACTTT. Protein: CASSQETGSYNSPLHF.

This clonotype was counted a few times. The rearrangement links TRBV19 to TRBJ2-1; 10 bases are shared with TRBD1. Looked up from germline, CDR1 is LNHDA and CDR2 is SQIVND (reference sequence). The CDR3 extends over 15 amino acids. V lost 4 bases and J lost 4; bases outside the gene matches: 4. In nucleotides, the CDR3 is TGTGCCAGTAGTAGGGACAGGGGATTATACAATGAGCAGTTCTTC. Translation gives CASSRDRGLYNEQFF.

The gene calls are TRBV27 and TRBJ2-3; TRBD2 agrees at 14 bases. The CDR3 is 16 amino acids. Germline lookup yields CDR1 MNHEY and CDR2 SMNVEV (reference sequence). Trimming cost V 3 bases and J 4 bases; bases outside gene matches: 3. The CDR3 DNA reads TGTGCCAGCAGTTTCGGGACTAGCGGGAGCTCAGATACGCAGTATTTT. This translates into CASSFGTSGSSDTQYF.

This chain uses TRBV27 with TRBJ2-7, with 12 bases lining up with TRBD1. Per germline, CDR1 MNHEY and CDR2 SMNVEV (reference sequence). The V gene end was trimmed by 4 bases and the J gene end by 7 bases; junction bases not matched to a gene: 5. The CDR3 runs to 14 residues. CDR3 sequence: CASSWGQGAIEQYF. CDR3 DNA sequence: TGTGCCAGCAGTTGGGGACAGGGGGCGATTGAGCAGTACTTC.